The source of this T cell receptor beta chain is a study of blood T cell repertoires in COVID-19 (dated by TCRdb to 2018 to 2021). Regarding the study in general: Samples covering the acute and convalescent phases of COVID-19 were provided by collaborators in the United States, Italy and Spain. The samples were drawn from two sources: the first 160 participants of the ongoing ImmuneRACE study, and about 1,300 subjects contributed by 6 global collaborators. The prospective study material was composed of cDNA or gDNA derived from T cells, B-cell-depleted T cells, or PBMCs. The repertoires were made available in a free public database intended to serve as a resource for research on the immune response to SARS-CoV-2. HLA class I and class II types, where available, came from metadata supplied by the sample provider rather than from assay-based typing. The dataset comprised deeply sampled blood TCRbeta repertoires from subjects exposed to, actively infected with, or recovered from COVID-19. Sample metadata almost always included a de-identified subject ID, COVID-19 status, age in years and sex. The research as a whole found: The quantity of clinical and demographic metadata differed by source and by participant and was supplied without curation.

TCRbeta CDR3 regions were amplified from genomic DNA by means of the immunoSEQ Assay, a bias-controlled multiplex PCR. Under the source paper's analysis protocol: Nucleated cell counts per sample were estimated from amplification of reference gene primers within the assay. To quantify the absolute abundance of each unique TCRbeta CDR3 rearrangement, sequence reads were collapsed and filtered. Productive Simpson clonality was computed per sample as the square root of Simpson's diversity index over productive rearrangements. TCRdb retrieved this table from immuneACCESS and kept in-frame rearrangements only. Not all clones are present; in checked studies, unresolved V genes account for under half, and no reason is known for the remainder. Clone size and the V and J calls come from that table; the DNA yielded D and trimming. In all, the sample holds about 190,000 clones, and 70% to 90% of those were seen once. The ten largest clones add up to about 4.4% of the sample.

From the germline V gene, CDR1 is SQVTM and CDR2 is ANQGSEA. Inclusive of the bounding cysteine and phenylalanine, the CDR3 is 14 residues long. Just CDR3 DNA is preserved here, 42 bases in frame from base 1. Compared with germline, V lacks 5 bases and J lacks 1 base; bases without a gene match: 4. Only one count was recorded for this clone. The antigen it binds to is not known. Per-nucleotide qualities are absent, and no much larger clonotype sits a single base away. Collaborating institutions collected whole blood in K2EDTA tubes following their own protocols. For TCRbeta analysis, collaborators shipped samples as frozen whole blood, isolated PBMCs, or DNA extracted from either of those sample types.

Source material: peripheral blood. The TCR comes from a human donor in a cohort sampled during active COVID-19. Recombination connected TRBV29-1 to TRBJ1-1, with 10 bases matching TRBD1. In nucleotides, the sequence is TGCAGCGTTCAAAGGGACAGGGGGAACACTGAAGCTTTCTTT. This encodes CSVQRDRGNTEAFF.